Listed below are T cell receptor beta chains from one sample, sequenced in a study of blood T cell repertoires in COVID-19. Repertoires were generated with immunoSEQ multiplex PCR, while TCRdb's copy carries only in-frame clones and drops some. The sample includes about 61,000 clones, 85% to 90% of them seen just once. Sequences were obtained from peripheral blood. These receptors were collected from a human donor in a cohort sampled during active COVID-19. Each CDR3 is given with its conserved first and last residue. The D gene is left open where the match is weak. Clone sizes are given selectively: once, few, many, or a class where the clone is expanded.

- TRBJ2-7 TRBV7-6 TRBD2 CASSLGVGYSREPYEQYF TGTGCCAGCAGCTTAGGTGTGGGTTATTCGCGGGAGCCCTACGAGCAGTACTTC
once TRBJ2-1 TRBV24-1 TRBD1 CATSDRTGAGMDEQFF TGTGCCACCAGTGACCGGACAGGGGCGGGGATGGATGAGCAGTTCTTC
once TRBJ2-7 TRBV7-9 TRBD1 CASSSTGTGANEQYF TGTGCCAGCAGCTCCACCGGGACAGGGGCAAACGAGCAGTACTTC
- TRBJ2-7 TRBV14 TRBD2 CASSQDTGGIYEQYF TGTGCCAGCAGCCAAGATACGGGGGGTATCTACGAGCAGTACTTC
once TRBJ2-1 TRBV5-4 TRBD2 CASSLAGGPLYEQFF TGTGCCAGCAGTTTAGCGGGAGGGCCTCTCTATGAGCAGTTCTTC
- TRBJ1-2 TRBV28 TRBD1 CASSPSDRGPIYGYTF TGTGCCAGCAGTCCGTCAGACAGGGGGCCTATCTATGGCTACACCTTC
- TRBJ2-7 TRBV19 - CASSVAITGTEMGGSYEQYF TGTGCCAGTAGTGTCGCCATAACCGGGACAGAGATGGGAGGTTCCTACGAGCAGTACTTC
- TRBJ2-7 TRBV27 - CASSLLGQLSYEQYF TGTGCCAGCAGTTTACTTGGACAGTTATCCTACGAGCAGTACTTC
- TRBJ1-1 TRBV19 TRBD1 CASKGDSLMNTEAFF TGTGCCAGTAAGGGGGACAGCTTGATGAACACTGAAGCTTTCTTT
- TRBJ2-7 TRBV6-2/TRBV6-3 TRBD2 CASSYELGSGAYEQYF TGTGCCAGCAGTTACGAGTTGGGTAGCGGGGCCTACGAGCAGTACTTC
- TRBJ2-7 TRBV7-9 - CASSPPSSGYEQYF TGTGCCAGCAGCCCCCCCTCGTCGGGGTACGAGCAGTACTTC
- TRBJ2-1 TRBV6-6 - CASSYSGSSYNEQFF TGTGCCAGCAGTTACTCGGGGAGCTCCTACAATGAGCAGTTCTTC
- TRBJ2-7 TRBV11-2 TRBD2 CASSPGGTSGTLGYYEQYF TGTGCCAGCAGCCCGGGGGGGACTAGCGGGACGTTGGGGTACTACGAGCAGTACTTC
- TRBJ2-1 TRBV4-3 - CASSQDRAGGGNEQFF TGCGCCAGCAGCCAAGATCGGGCAGGGGGAGGCAATGAGCAGTTCTTC
once TRBJ2-3 TRBV9 - CASSVRGSYPTDTQYF TGTGCCAGCAGCGTACGGGGTTCCTATCCAACAGATACGCAGTATTTT
once TRBJ2-1 TRBV6-2/TRBV6-3 TRBD2 CASSSIKTSGKWNEQFF TGTGCCAGCAGTTCCATAAAGACTAGCGGGAAATGGAATGAGCAGTTCTTC
- TRBJ1-5 TRBV28 TRBD1 CASQGAGSNQPQHF TGTGCCAGCCAGGGGGCTGGTAGCAATCAGCCCCAGCATTTT
- TRBJ2-2 TRBV7-8 TRBD2 CASRTPGGTITGELFF TGTGCCAGCCGAACTCCGGGGGGGACAATCACCGGGGAGCTGTTTTTT
once TRBJ1-4 TRBV18 - CASSPSATNEKLFF TGTGCCAGCTCACCTTCGGCAACTAATGAAAAACTGTTTTTT
- TRBJ1-1 TRBV9 - CASSVEDTHTEAFF TGTGCCAGCAGCGTAGAGGACACACACACTGAAGCTTTCTTT
- TRBJ2-5 TRBV6-2/TRBV6-3 - CASSSGLWETQYF TGTGCCAGCAGTTCTGGACTATGGGAGACCCAGTACTTC
once TRBJ2-1 TRBV9 - CATGLHNEQFF TGTGCCACTGGACTCCACAATGAGCAGTTCTTC
few TRBJ1-5 TRBV7-8 TRBD1 CAIGTGGPSNQPQHF TGTGCCATCGGGACAGGGGGCCCCAGCAATCAGCCCCAGCATTTT
- TRBJ2-7 TRBV19 - CASSTGDRPYEQYF TGTGCCAGTAGTACGGGGGACAGACCCTACGAGCAGTACTTC
- TRBJ1-1 TRBV27 TRBD1 CASSLTGGGTEAFF TGTGCCAGCAGTCTTACAGGGGGGGGGACTGAAGCTTTCTTT
- TRBJ1-6 TRBV2 TRBD1 CASHSQGDHNSPLHF TGTGCCAGCCATTCACAGGGGGACCATAATTCACCCCTCCACTTT
once TRBJ1-1 TRBV5-1 - CASSLGGNRVPTEAFF TGCGCCAGCAGCTTGGGAGGAAATAGAGTTCCGACTGAAGCTTTCTTT
- TRBJ2-7 TRBV19 - CASSIREPDEQYF TGTGCCAGTAGTATACGGGAGCCAGACGAGCAGTACTTC
- TRBJ1-1 TRBV28 TRBD1 CASRAPTGQYTEAFF TGTGCCAGCAGGGCCCCGACAGGGCAGTACACTGAAGCTTTCTTT
- TRBJ1-2 TRBV28 - CASSPGGGMVYGYTF TGTGCCAGCAGCCCGGGGGGGGGTATGGTCTATGGCTACACCTTC
- TRBJ1-4 TRBV19 - CASKHASNEKLFF TGTGCCAGTAAGCACGCTTCGAATGAAAAACTGTTTTTT
- TRBJ1-4 TRBV9 - CASSVTPQMETNEKLFF TGTGCCAGCAGCGTCACGCCTCAAATGGAGACTAATGAAAAACTGTTTTTT
- TRBJ1-2 TRBV9 TRBD1 CASSPTQGATNYGYTF TGTGCCAGCAGCCCGACCCAGGGGGCTACTAACTATGGCTACACCTTC